These 15 T cell receptor beta chains came from one sample sequenced in a study of Ad26.COV2.S vaccination and SARS-CoV-2 variants. This sample's treatment: some 20 received Ad26.COV2.S at low or high dose, single or two shots; 5 received placebo; per-sample allocation not given. Sampling was done on day 63 after the first vaccine or placebo injection. Profiled with immunoSEQ multiplex PCR; TCRdb holds only in-frame clones, not every one. The repertoire holds hundreds of thousands of clones, with 88% as singletons. The input for sequencing was peripheral blood, taken in a trial of Ad26.COV2.S vaccine versus placebo. Receptor source: a person between 18 and 65 years old who received the Ad26.COV2.S COVID-19 vaccine or a placebo.

The chain uses TRBV5-5 and TRBJ1-4; 9 nucleotides match TRBD1. With 7 bases clipped from V and 5 bases from J, the junction kept 6 bases outside the gene matches. This CDR3 contains 14 residues. Germline V CDR1 and CDR2: SGHKS, YYEKEE (reference sequence). The CDR3 protein is CASGRTGANEKLFF. Written as DNA, the CDR3 is TGTGCCAGCGGACGGACAGGGGCGAATGAAAAACTGTTTTTT. Combining the CDR3 with reference TRBV5-5 and TRBJ1-4 gives the whole variable domain DAGVTQSPTHLIKTRGQQVTLRCSPISGHKSVSWYQQVLGQGPQFIFQYYEKEERGRGNFPDRFSARQFPNYSSELNVNALLLGDSALYLCASGRTGANEKLFFGSGTQLSVL.

The gene calls are TRBV28 and TRBJ2-1, with D possibly matching TRBD2 (5 bases). CDR1 is MDHEN, CDR2 SYDVKM, per germline. V lost 7 bases and J lost 2, with 15 bases in between. The CDR3 extends over 15 amino acids. The CDR3 DNA reads as TGTGCCAGCACCCTGGGAGCGGAGGCCTACAATGAGCAGTTCTTC. It yields the protein CASTLGAEAYNEQFF.

The rearrangement links TRBV28 to TRBJ1-2; D is uncertain. The V gene lost 6 bases and the J gene lost 4 bases, with 15 bases spanning the gap. CDR1 is MDHEN and CDR2 is SYDVKM in the germline V gene. The CDR3 extends over 14 amino acids. The CDR3 loop reads CASRSRGRGYGYTF. CDR3 nucleotide sequence: TGTGCCAGCAGATCCCGAGGGCGGGGCTATGGCTACACCTTC.

The chain is built from TRBV3-1 (or the pseudogene TRBV3-2) and TRBJ2-7; D unclear. Germline loops: CDR1 LGHDT, CDR2 YNNKEL (reference sequence). This CDR3 is built from 13 residues. The V and J ends lost 4 bases and 4 bases respectively, with 11 bases between them. For the CDR3, the DNA is TGTGCCAGCAGCCTGGCAGAGACATACGAGCAGTACTTC. It yields the protein CASSLAETYEQYF.

The chain couples TRBV25-1 to TRBJ1-1, with no clear D. In germline, CDR1 is MGHDK, CDR2 SYGVNS. The CDR3 runs 12 residues. The V end was cut by 4 bases, the J end by 1 base, with 4 bases between. As DNA, the CDR3 is TGTGCCAGCAGTGTCGGGAACACTGAAGCTTTCTTT. Its protein is CASSVGNTEAFF.

The chain employs TRBV9 and TRBJ2-1; D is unresolved. There are 14 residues in the CDR3. The V end lost 4 bases, the J end lost 3 bases, and 11 bases lay between the germline ends. The germline V gene encodes CDR1 SGDLS and CDR2 YYNGEE. The CDR3 region has the DNA TGTGCCAGCAGCCCACTTATCGGCTACAATGAGCAGTTCTTC. This codes for CASSPLIGYNEQFF.

The sample holds a few counts of this clone. The chain employs TRBV7-9 and TRBJ1-4; D not certain. The CDR3 runs to 15 residues. CDR1 SEHNR and CDR2 FQNEAQ come from the germline V gene (reference sequence). The V and J ends lost 5 bases and 8 bases respectively, with 18 bases between them. The CDR3 DNA sequence: TGTGCCAGCAGCGGTCCGGGCGTCCCCAGGGAAAAACTGTTTTTT. Its translation is CASSGPGVPREKLFF.

This chain uses TRBV11-2 with TRBJ2-7; the D call may be TRBD1 or TRBD2 (5 bases each). CDR3 length: 15 amino acids. Germline lookup yields CDR1 SGHAT and CDR2 FQNNGV. V was clipped by 0 bases and J by 3 bases, with 12 bases between them. CDR3 amino acids: CASSLDRGPGYEQYF. DNA of the CDR3: TGTGCCAGCAGCTTAGATCGGGGCCCCGGCTACGAGCAGTACTTC.

CDR3 region: CASSPYRGSHNEQFF. The CDR3 region has the DNA TGTGCCAGCAGCCCATATCGGGGCAGCCACAATGAGCAGTTCTTC. This chain connects TRBV14 to TRBJ2-1, with D perhaps given as TRBD1 or TRBD2 (5 bases each). The CDR3 consists of 15 residues. CDR1 and CDR2 from the germline V gene are SGHDN and FVKESK. The V end was cut by 4 bases, the J end by 5 bases, with 15 bases between. Full variable domain (outside the CDR3, taken from reference TRBV14 and TRBJ2-1): EAGVTQFPSHSVIEKGQTVTLRCDPISGHDNLYWYRRVMGKEIKFLLHFVKESKQDESGMPNNRFLAERTGGTYSTLKVQPAELEDSGVYFCASSPYRGSHNEQFFGPGTRLTVL.

The chain is built from TRBV7-9 and TRBJ2-7; possibly TRBD2 for D (6 bases). V was trimmed by 2 bases and J by 6 bases, leaving 11 bases between them. Germline V gene sequence: CDR1 SEHNR, CDR2 FQNEAQ (reference sequence). The CDR3 spans 13 residues. This chain's CDR3 is CASSLWGGVEQYF. The CDR3 bases are TGTGCCAGCAGCTTATGGGGCGGGGTCGAGCAGTACTTC.

The chain combines TRBV5-4 with TRBJ1-1; weak D call: TRBD1 (6 bases). Trimming removed 1 base at V and 1 base at J, with 8 bases between. In germline, CDR1 is SGHNT, CDR2 YYREEE (reference sequence). CDR3 size: 14 residues. CDR3 sequence: CASSLIQGNTEAFF. CDR3 bases: TGTGCCAGCAGCTTGATACAGGGGAACACTGAAGCTTTCTTT.

This chain connects TRBV7-8 to TRBJ1-4, with 7 bases aligning to TRBD1. Trimming removed 5 bases from V and 6 bases from J; junction bases left unmatched: 12. The length of the CDR3 is 16 residues. Germline V gives CDR1 SGHVS, CDR2 FQNEAQ. The CDR3 DNA reads as TGTGCCAGCAGCCCCCGGGACAGAGGGTTGGATGAAAAACTGTTTTTT. This codes for CASSPRDRGLDEKLFF.

The chain employs TRBV28 and TRBJ2-1; the D is unclear. The CDR3 has 11 residues. V was trimmed by 7 bases and J by 8 bases, leaving 9 bases between them. Germline V gives CDR1 MDHEN, CDR2 SYDVKM. The CDR3 region is CASTIGDEQFF. CDR3 DNA sequence: TGTGCCAGCACCATTGGGGATGAGCAGTTCTTC.

The chain recombines TRBV4-2 with TRBJ2-1, with 8 bases lining up with TRBD1. CDR3 size: 14 residues. Germline loops: CDR1 LGHNA, CDR2 YNFKEQ. The V and J ends lost 8 bases and 6 bases, in that order; junction bases with no gene match: 9. The CDR3: CASLGTGSPNEQFF. CDR3 nucleotide sequence: TGTGCCAGCCTGGGGACAGGTTCCCCCAATGAGCAGTTCTTC.

The rearrangement uses TRBV7-6 and TRBJ2-7; 8 bases line up with TRBD1. The germline V gene encodes CDR1 SGHVS and CDR2 FNYEAQ. This CDR3 comprises 14 residues. With 0 bases clipped from V and 5 bases from J, the junction kept 3 bases outside the gene matches. The CDR3 DNA reads TGTGCCAGCAGCTTAGCGACAGGGGCTGACGAGCAGTACTTC. The encoded protein is CASSLATGADEQYF.